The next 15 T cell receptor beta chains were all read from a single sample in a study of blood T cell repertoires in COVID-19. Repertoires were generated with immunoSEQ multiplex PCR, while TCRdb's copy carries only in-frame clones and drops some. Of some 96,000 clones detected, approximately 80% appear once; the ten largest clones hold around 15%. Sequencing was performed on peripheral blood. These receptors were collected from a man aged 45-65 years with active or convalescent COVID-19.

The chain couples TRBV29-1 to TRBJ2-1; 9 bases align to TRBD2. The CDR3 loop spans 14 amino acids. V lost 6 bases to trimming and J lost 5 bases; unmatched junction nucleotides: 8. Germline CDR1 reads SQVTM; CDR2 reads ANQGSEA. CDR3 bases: TGCAGCGTCCTAGCGGGACCCGCGGACAATGAGCAGTTCTTC. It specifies CSVLAGPADNEQFF.

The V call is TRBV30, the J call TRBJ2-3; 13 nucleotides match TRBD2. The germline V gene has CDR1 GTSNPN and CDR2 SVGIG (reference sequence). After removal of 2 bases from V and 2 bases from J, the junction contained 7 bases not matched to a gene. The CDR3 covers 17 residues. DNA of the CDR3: TGTGCCTGGAGTCCTCCGGGACTAGCGGGATTCACAGATACGCAGTATTTT. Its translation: CAWSPPGLAGFTDTQYF. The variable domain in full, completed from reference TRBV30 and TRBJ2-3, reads SQTIHQWPATLVQPVGSPLSLECTVEGTSNPNLYWYRQAAGRGLQLLFYSVGIGQISSEVPQNLSASRPQDRQFILSSKKLLLSDSGFYLCAWSPPGLAGFTDTQYFGPGTRLTVL.

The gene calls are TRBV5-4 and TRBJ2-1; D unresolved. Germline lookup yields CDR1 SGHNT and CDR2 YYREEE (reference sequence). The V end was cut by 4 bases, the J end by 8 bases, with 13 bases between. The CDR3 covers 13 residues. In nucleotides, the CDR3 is TGTGCCAGCAGCACCGCGGCATCCGATGAGCAGTTCTTC. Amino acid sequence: CASSTAASDEQFF. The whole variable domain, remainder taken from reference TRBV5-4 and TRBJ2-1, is ETGVTQSPTHLIKTRGQQVTLRCSSQSGHNTVSWYQQALGQGPQFIFQYYREEENGRGNFPPRFSGLQFPNYSSELNVNALELDDSALYLCASSTAASDEQFFGPGTRLTVL.

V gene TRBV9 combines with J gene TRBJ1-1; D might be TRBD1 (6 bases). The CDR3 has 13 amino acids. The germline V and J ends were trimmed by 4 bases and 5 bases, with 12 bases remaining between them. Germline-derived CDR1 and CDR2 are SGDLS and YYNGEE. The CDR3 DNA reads TGTGCCAGCAGCATCGGGGGGCGGACTGAAGCTTTCTTT. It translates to CASSIGGRTEAFF.

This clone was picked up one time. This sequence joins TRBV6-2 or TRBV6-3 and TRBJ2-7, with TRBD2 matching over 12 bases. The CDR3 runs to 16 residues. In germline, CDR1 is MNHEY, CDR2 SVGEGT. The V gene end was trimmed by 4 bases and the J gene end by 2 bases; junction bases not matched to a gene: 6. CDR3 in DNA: TGTGCCAGCAGTTCCTCTGGGACTAGCGGGCCCTACGAGCAGTACTTC. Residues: CASSSSGTSGPYEQYF.

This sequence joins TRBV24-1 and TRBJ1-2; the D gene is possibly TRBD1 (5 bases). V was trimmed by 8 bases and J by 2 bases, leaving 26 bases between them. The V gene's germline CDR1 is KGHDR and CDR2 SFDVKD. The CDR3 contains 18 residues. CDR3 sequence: CATTDRSLRVGANYGYTF. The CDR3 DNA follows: TGTGCCACCACGGACCGATCCCTAAGAGTTGGGGCGAACTATGGCTACACCTTC.

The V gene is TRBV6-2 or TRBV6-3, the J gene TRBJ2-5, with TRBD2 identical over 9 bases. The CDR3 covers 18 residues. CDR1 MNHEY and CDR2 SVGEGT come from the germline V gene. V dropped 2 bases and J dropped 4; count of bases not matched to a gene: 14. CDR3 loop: CASSYVWASGKLGETQYF. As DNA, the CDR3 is TGTGCCAGCAGTTACGTATGGGCTAGCGGGAAACTAGGAGAGACCCAGTACTTC.

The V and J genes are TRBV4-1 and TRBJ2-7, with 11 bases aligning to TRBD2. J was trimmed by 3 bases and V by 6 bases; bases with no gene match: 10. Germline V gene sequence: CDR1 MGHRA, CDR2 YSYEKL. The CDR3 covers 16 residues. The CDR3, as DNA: TGCGCCAGCAGTCGCGATCCGGGACTAGCGGTCTACGAGCAGTACTTC. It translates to CASSRDPGLAVYEQYF.

In DNA form, the CDR3 reads TGTGCCAGCAGTGAGGTGGGCTTGGGAGACCCCTTCTATGGCTACACCTTC. Its protein product is CASSEVGLGDPFYGYTF. This sequence joins TRBV2 and TRBJ1-2; D not resolved. Deletions cut 3 bases from V and 4 bases from J, with 21 bases between. The CDR3 is made up of 17 amino acids. Germline assignment: CDR1 SNHLY and CDR2 FYNNEI.

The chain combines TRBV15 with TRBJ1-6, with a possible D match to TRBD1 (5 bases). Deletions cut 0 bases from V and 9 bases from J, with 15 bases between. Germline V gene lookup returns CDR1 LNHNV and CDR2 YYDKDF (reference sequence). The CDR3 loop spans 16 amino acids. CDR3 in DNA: TGTGCCACCAGCAGAGATTCCGCTCCCGGGGGTTCACCCCTCCACTTT. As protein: CATSRDSAPGGSPLHF.

The CDR3 DNA reads TGTGCCACCAGTGCCGGGACAGCAAGTAATGAAAAACTGTTTTTT. It translates to CATSAGTASNEKLFF. The genes are TRBV24-1 and TRBJ1-4; 7 nucleotides line up with TRBD1. V trimming: 5 bases; J trimming: 4 bases; junction bases outside the gene matches: 6. Germline values: CDR1 KGHDR, CDR2 SFDVKD. The length of the CDR3 is 15 residues.

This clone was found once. CDR3 DNA: TGTGCCAGCAGTTCCGGGACAGGGGCCCCGAACACTGAAGCTTTCTTT. Translating gives CASSSGTGAPNTEAFF. The rearrangement uses TRBV6-5 and TRBJ1-1, with TRBD1 matching 10 bases. The CDR3 length is 16 residues. CDR1 MNHEY and CDR2 SVGAGI come from the germline V gene. J was trimmed by 1 base and V by 4 bases; bases with no gene match: 6.

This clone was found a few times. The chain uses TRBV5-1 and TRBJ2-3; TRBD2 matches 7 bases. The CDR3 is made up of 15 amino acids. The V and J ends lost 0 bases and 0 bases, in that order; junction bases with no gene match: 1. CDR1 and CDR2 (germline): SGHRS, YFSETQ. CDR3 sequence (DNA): TGCGCCAGCAGCTTGGTGGGGGGGAGCACAGATACGCAGTATTTT. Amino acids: CASSLVGGSTDTQYF.

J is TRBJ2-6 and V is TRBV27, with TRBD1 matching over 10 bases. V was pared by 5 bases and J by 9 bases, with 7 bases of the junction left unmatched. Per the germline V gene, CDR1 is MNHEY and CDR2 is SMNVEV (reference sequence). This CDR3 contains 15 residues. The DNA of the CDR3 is TGTGCCAGCAGTCCCCGACAGGGGGCGGTCAACGTCCTGACTTTC. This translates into CASSPRQGAVNVLTF.

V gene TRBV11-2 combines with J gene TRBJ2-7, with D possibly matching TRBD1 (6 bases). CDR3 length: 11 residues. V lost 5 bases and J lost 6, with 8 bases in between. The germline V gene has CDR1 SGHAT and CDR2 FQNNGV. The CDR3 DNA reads TGTGCCAGCAGCCAAGGGGGCGAGCAGTACTTC. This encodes CASSQGGEQYF.